This entry lists 32 T cell receptor beta chains sequenced from one sample in a study of CD8 T cells in ankylosing spondylitis. Each CDR3 protein gets one entry after TCRdb re-called the 5' RACE reads with MiXCR. The sample lists roughly 220,000 distinct CDR3 sequences, roughly 10% occurring once. The sequenced material came from blood, either unsorted or a sorted T cell fraction (not recorded which). These receptors all come from a male donor with ankylosing spondylitis or in good health (not recorded which).

This clonotype came up many times. The genes are TRBV12-3 or TRBV12-4 and TRBJ2-7; 8 positions match TRBD1. The CDR3 runs 15 residues. The V gene end was trimmed by 7 bases and the J gene end by 4 bases; junction bases not matched to a gene: 12. In DNA form, the CDR3 reads TGTGCCAGCACCAACTCCCAGGGGGCTTGGTACGAGCAGTACTTC. This translates into CASTNSQGAWYEQYF.

This clonotype was recorded many times. The J gene is TRBJ2-3, the V gene TRBV6-2 or TRBV6-3, with D maybe TRBD1 (7 bases). The CDR3 spans 20 residues. The ends were cut back, 0 bases at V and 0 bases at J, with 22 bases in the middle. Germline CDR1 MNHEY, CDR2 SVGEGT. The CDR3 is CASSYSEGAGDPRSTDTQYF. The CDR3 nucleotides are TGTGCCAGCAGTTACTCGGAGGGGGCAGGGGACCCCCGTAGCACAGATACGCAGTATTTT.

The table lists this clonotype with a few counts. The chain uses TRBV7-9 and TRBJ1-1; D might be TRBD1 (5 bases). The V end was cut by 5 bases, the J end by 4 bases, with 14 bases between. This CDR3 contains 14 residues. The germline CDR1 and CDR2 sequences are SEHNR and FQNEAQ (reference sequence). The CDR3 loop reads CASSTRGGGTEAFF. The DNA of the CDR3 is TGTGCCAGCAGCACCCGGGGGGGTGGCACTGAAGCTTTCTTT.

This clonotype has a count of ten or more. The V and J genes are TRBV12-3 or TRBV12-4 and TRBJ1-2; the match to TRBD1 covers 9 bases. With V trimmed by 3 bases and J by 7 bases, 9 bases remained unmatched. This CDR3 region has 15 residues. This CDR3 reads CASSFGDRAILGYTF. CDR3 DNA sequence: TGTGCCAGCAGTTTTGGGGACAGGGCTATACTTGGCTACACCTTC.

V gene TRBV5-6 combines with J gene TRBJ1-5, with D possibly matching TRBD1 (5 bases). This CDR3 has 14 amino acids. Germline V lookup: CDR1 SGHDT, CDR2 YYEEEE. Trimming removed 4 bases at V and 10 bases at J, with 18 bases between. The CDR3 is CASSLHGGGHPQHF. The CDR3 bases are TGTGCCAGCAGCCTGCACGGGGGTGGTCACCCCCAGCATTTT.

This clonotype was counted between two and nine times. The chain has TRBV7-9 and TRBJ2-7; 13 bases fit TRBD2. The CDR3 has 16 residues. Germline V CDR1 and CDR2: SEHNR, FQNEAQ (reference sequence). V was pared by 3 bases and J by 3 bases, with 5 bases of the junction left unmatched. The CDR3 is CASSLMGTSGVYEQYF. The CDR3 nucleotides are TGTGCCAGCAGCTTGATGGGGACTAGCGGGGTCTACGAGCAGTACTTC.

This clonotype was counted at least ten times. This chain uses TRBV24-1 with TRBJ2-1, with D possibly TRBD1 on 6 matching bases. The length of the CDR3 is 12 residues. The germline CDR1 and CDR2 sequences are KGHDR and SFDVKD. The V end was cut by 9 bases, the J end by 15 bases, with 20 bases between. The CDR3 here is CATRYRDKATFF. The DNA of the CDR3 is TGTGCCACCCGATACCGGGACAAAGCGACGTTCTTC.

The sample holds many counts of this clonotype. The rearrangement joins TRBV5-1 to TRBJ1-4; 9 bases match TRBD1. V dropped 4 bases and J dropped 7; count of bases not matched to a gene: 14. Germline V gives CDR1 SGHRS, CDR2 YFSETQ. This CDR3 has 17 amino acids. The DNA for the CDR3 is TGCGCCAGCAGCGGAGGCCACGACAGGGGGATTGTTGAAAAACTGTTTTTT. Its protein is CASSGGHDRGIVEKLFF.

Only a few counts were recorded for this clonotype. The rearrangement links TRBV12-5 to TRBJ1-2; the match to TRBD1 covers 8 bases. Germline V gene sequence: CDR1 LGHNT, CDR2 FRNRAP. The V and J ends lost 6 bases and 4 bases, in that order; junction bases with no gene match: 10. The CDR3 spans 15 residues. The CDR3 sequence is CASGTTGVGPYGYTF. The CDR3 bases are TGTGCTAGTGGCACGACAGGGGTTGGACCCTATGGCTACACCTTC. Full variable domain (outside the CDR3, taken from reference TRBV12-5 and TRBJ1-2): DARVTQTPRHKVTEMGQEVTMRCQPILGHNTVFWYRQTMMQGLELLAYFRNRAPLDDSGMPKDRFSAEMPDATLATLKIQPSEPRDSAVYFCASGTTGVGPYGYTFGSGTRLTVV.

The V call is TRBV28, the J call TRBJ2-5, with D tentatively TRBD2 (5 bases). The CDR3 spans 15 residues. V shed 6 bases and J shed 2 bases, with 16 bases lying between them. Germline CDR1 and CDR2: MDHEN and SYDVKM. The CDR3: CASRGSADFQETQYF. CDR3 DNA: TGTGCCAGCAGGGGATCAGCGGACTTTCAAGAGACCCAGTACTTC.

Ten or more counts support this clonotype. The chain joins TRBV4-2 to TRBJ2-3; 11 bases align to TRBD2. The trim removed 1 base at V and 5 bases at J, leaving 5 bases unmatched. The CDR3 runs to 16 residues. The germline V gene encodes CDR1 LGHNA and CDR2 YNFKEQ. The CDR3: CASSQAGTSGQDTQYF. CDR3 in DNA: TGTGCCAGCAGCCAAGCCGGGACTAGCGGACAAGATACGCAGTATTTT.

This clonotype was observed many times. This chain links TRBV7-8 with TRBJ2-1, with D tentatively TRBD2 (6 bases). V was pared by 0 bases and J by 0 bases, with 9 bases between. Germline CDR1 SGHVS, CDR2 FQNEAQ. The length of the CDR3 is 16 residues. CDR3 loop: CASSLAAGHSYNEQFF. The CDR3 nucleotides read TGTGCCAGCAGCTTAGCAGCGGGCCACTCCTACAATGAGCAGTTCTTC.

This clonotype was seen at least ten times. The chain links TRBV20-1 to TRBJ2-3, with TRBD2 matching over 9 bases. J was trimmed by 4 bases and V by 1 base; bases with no gene match: 9. Per the germline V gene, CDR1 is DFQATT and CDR2 is SNEGSKA (reference sequence). This CDR3 comprises 16 residues. CDR3 residues: CSARVITSGSADTQYF. The CDR3 DNA sequence: TGCAGTGCTAGAGTTATAACTAGCGGGTCTGCAGATACGCAGTATTTT.

This clonotype occurred a few times. This chain uses TRBV19 with TRBJ1-2, with unresolved D. This CDR3 is 15 amino acids long. In germline, CDR1 is LNHDA, CDR2 SQIVND (reference sequence). V gave up 3 bases and J gave up 8 bases, with 19 bases separating them. The DNA for the CDR3 is TGTGCCAGTAGTATTGGCGGGTATGCGGAGGACGGCTACACCTTC. Amino acid sequence: CASSIGGYAEDGYTF.

This clonotype has at least ten counts. V gene TRBV7-3 combines with J gene TRBJ2-3; TRBD2 matches at 7 bases. Looked up from germline, CDR1 is SGHTA and CDR2 is FQGTGA. The CDR3 sequence is 15 residues long. The V segment lost 3 bases and the J segment 1 base; nucleotides outside the gene matches: 4. The CDR3 DNA is TGTGCCAGCAGCTTTTATACTAGCGGCACAGATACGCAGTATTTT. Its protein product is CASSFYTSGTDTQYF.

This clonotype came up many times. This rearrangement joins TRBV20-1 to TRBJ2-3, with TRBD2 matching over 8 bases. Germline V lookup: CDR1 DFQATT, CDR2 SNEGSKA (reference sequence). This CDR3 contains 17 residues. Trimming removed 3 bases from V and 2 bases from J; junction bases left unmatched: 13. Here the CDR3 reads CSASTVGAGGPTDTQYF. The CDR3 nucleotides read TGCAGTGCTAGCACCGTGGGTGCGGGGGGACCCACAGATACGCAGTATTTT.

Turning to this clonotype: With a much larger clone just one base away, this may be a read error. The chain joins TRBV5-1 to TRBJ1-2; no definite D call. Between the trimmed V and J ends, which lost 4 bases and 0 bases, there was a span of 13 bases. The CDR3 is 15 amino acids. From germline, CDR1 is SGHRS and CDR2 YFSETQ. The CDR3 coding sequence is TGCGCCAGCAGCCCCGGGATGGAGGCTAACTATGGCTACACCTTC. Amino acids: CASSPGMEANYGYTF. Based on the CDR3 plus reference TRBV5-1 and TRBJ1-2, the full variable domain is KAGVTQTPRYLIKTRGQQVTLSCSPISGHRSVSWYQQTPGQGLQFLFEYFSETQRNKGNFPGRFSGRQFSNSRSEMNVSTLELGDSALYLCASSPGMEANYGYTFGSGTRLTVV.

This clonotype was counted many times. This sequence joins TRBV24-1 and TRBJ2-5, with D maybe TRBD1 (5 bases). Trimming stripped 3 bases from V and 5 bases from J, with 12 bases between. Looked up from germline, CDR1 is KGHDR and CDR2 is SFDVKD. The CDR3 runs to 14 residues. CDR3 sequence reads: CATSDDGYRETQYF. The DNA for the CDR3 is TGTGCCACCAGTGATGACGGCTACAGGGAGACCCAGTACTTC.

In its sample, this clonotype was seen a few times. This rearrangement joins TRBV14 to TRBJ2-1; 9 positions match TRBD1. Trimming cost V 1 base and J 8 bases; bases outside gene matches: 6. The CDR3 length is 15 residues. Germline V gene data show CDR1 as SGHDN and CDR2 as FVKESK. The DNA of the CDR3 is TGTGCCAGCAGCCAAGCTTTTACAGGGGGCGATGAGCAGTTCTTC. Amino acid sequence: CASSQAFTGGDEQFF.

The chain combines TRBV2 with TRBJ1-6; possible D gene TRBD1, 5 bases. CDR3 size: 16 residues. V lost 6 bases and J lost 7, with 19 bases in between. Per the germline V gene, CDR1 is SNHLY and CDR2 is FYNNEI. CDR3 DNA sequence: TGTGCCAGCAGCCCCCAGTCCGGGGGAGGGAATTCACCCCTCCACTTT. This encodes CASSPQSGGGNSPLHF.

This clonotype was found many times. The rearrangement uses TRBV7-2 and TRBJ2-3; 14 nucleotides agree with TRBD2. V lost 3 bases, J lost 0 bases, and 2 bases stayed unmatched. Germline CDR1 reads SGHTA; CDR2 reads FQGNSA. The CDR3 is 17 amino acids. The CDR3 bases are TGTGCCAGCAGCTTTCGGACTAGCGGGGGGAGCACAGATACGCAGTATTTT. It translates to CASSFRTSGGSTDTQYF.

This clonotype was observed many times. The chain employs TRBV29-1 and TRBJ2-3, with 10 nucleotides matching TRBD1. The CDR3 contains 15 residues. The germline CDR1 and CDR2 sequences are SQVTM and ANQGSEA. Trimming took 4 bases from V and 0 from J; bases not matched to a gene: 4. The CDR3 is CSVVGTGASTDTQYF. CDR3 sequence (DNA): TGCAGCGTTGTTGGGACAGGGGCTAGCACAGATACGCAGTATTTT.

This clonotype showed up just a few times. The chain joins TRBV6-1 to TRBJ1-4; no clear D. CDR3 length: 14 amino acids. Germline CDR1 and CDR2: MNHNS and SASEGT. Between the trimmed V and J ends, which lost 6 bases and 0 bases, there was a span of 8 bases. CDR3: CASSKGTTNEKLFF. The CDR3 DNA is TGTGCCAGCAGCAAAGGGACAACTAATGAAAAACTGTTTTTT.

The rearrangement joins TRBV20-1 to TRBJ2-7, with 11 bases identical to TRBD2. CDR1 DFQATT and CDR2 SNEGSKA come from the germline V gene (reference sequence). V lost 7 bases to trimming and J lost 4 bases; unmatched junction nucleotides: 9. There are 14 residues in the CDR3. CDR3 amino acids: CSVKLAGGTYEQYF. The CDR3 DNA reads TGCAGTGTAAAGCTAGCGGGGGGAACTTACGAGCAGTACTTC.

This clonotype was seen at least ten times. J is TRBJ1-1 and V is TRBV7-2; perhaps TRBD1 as D (5 bases). V lost 3 bases and J lost 13, with 15 bases in between. The CDR3 runs to 12 residues. Germline assignment: CDR1 SGHTA and CDR2 FQGNSA. CDR3 DNA: TGTGCCAGCAGCTTTCGGGCTTCCAGGGTTTTCTTT. Translating gives CASSFRASRVFF.

There are many counts of this clonotype. The chain carries TRBV5-1 and TRBJ2-7; TRBD1 agrees at 9 bases. Germline CDR1 reads SGHRS; CDR2 reads YFSETQ. Losses at the gene ends were 2 bases for V and 2 bases for J; bases not matched to a gene: 5. The CDR3 contains 15 residues. The CDR3 region is CASSLAGTGTYEQYF. The CDR3 DNA reads TGCGCCAGCAGCTTAGCCGGGACAGGGACCTACGAGCAGTACTTC.

This clonotype was seen at least ten times. The chain carries TRBV5-1 and TRBJ2-5; no clear D gene. CDR1 SGHRS and CDR2 YFSETQ come from the germline V gene. Trimming removed 2 bases from V and 4 bases from J, with 12 bases in between. The CDR3 runs 14 residues. CDR3 sequence (DNA): TGCGCCAGCAGCTTTAACACGAGAGGAGAGACCCAGTACTTC. This sequence encodes CASSFNTRGETQYF. The whole variable domain, remainder taken from reference TRBV5-1 and TRBJ2-5, is KAGVTQTPRYLIKTRGQQVTLSCSPISGHRSVSWYQQTPGQGLQFLFEYFSETQRNKGNFPGRFSGRQFSNSRSEMNVSTLELGDSALYLCASSFNTRGETQYFGPGTRLLVL.

This clonotype has more than one count but fewer than ten. CDR3 sequence (DNA): TGCGCCAGCAGCTTGGAAGGGTACGAACGATCTGAAGCTTTCTTT. Amino acids: CASSLEGYERSEAFF. The chain combines TRBV5-1 with TRBJ1-1; D not certain. This CDR3 contains 15 residues. In germline, CDR1 is SGHRS, CDR2 YFSETQ. V lost 0 bases, J lost 6 bases, and 15 bases lay in between.

The gene calls are TRBV7-9 and TRBJ1-2; no definite D call. CDR1 and CDR2 (germline): SEHNR, FQNEAQ (reference sequence). V dropped 5 bases and J dropped 5 bases, with 15 bases sitting between them. The CDR3 length is 14 residues. CDR3 sequence (DNA): TGTGCCAGCAGCCCTCAGGACCTCTTGTATGGCTACACCTTC. As protein: CASSPQDLLYGYTF.

There are many counts of this clonotype. The chain joins TRBV7-2 to TRBJ1-3; TRBD1 is a possible D gene (6 bases). The germline gives CDR1 SGHTA, CDR2 FQGNSA. The CDR3 length is 15 residues. V lost 2 bases, J lost 4 bases, and 12 bases lay in between. CDR3 nucleotides: TGTGCCAGCAGCTTACTCACAGGGTACGGAAACACCATATATTTT. Protein: CASSLLTGYGNTIYF.

This clonotype was recorded many times. The junction departs from the called germline gene at one end, perhaps through a read error. This chain connects TRBV5-1 to TRBJ1-2; D gene ambiguous. Germline V gene sequence: CDR1 SGHRS, CDR2 YFSETQ. CDR3 size: 15 residues. The CDR3 reads CASSLGSTPDYGYTF. In DNA form, the CDR3 reads TGCGCCAGCAGCTTGGGAAGCACTCCGGACTACGGCTACACCTTC.

The table lists this clonotype with many counts. The chain has TRBV5-1 and TRBJ1-4; 7 bases are a match to TRBD1. Germline CDR1 and CDR2: SGHRS and YFSETQ. CDR3 length: 14 residues. V lost 1 base and J lost 8; bases outside the gene matches: 5. In nucleotides, the CDR3 is TGCGCCAGCAGCTTGCGAGGGACAGACGAAAAACTGTTTTTT. This gives the protein CASSLRGTDEKLFF.